The 28 T cell receptor beta chains given below trace back to one sample, sequenced in a study of blood T cell repertoires in COVID-19. Sequencing used immunoSEQ multiplex PCR; TCRdb keeps in-frame clones, though not all of them. Among over 200,000 clones listed, about 90% were seen once. Sample: PBMCs or T cells enriched from blood (not recorded which). Receptors were obtained from a human donor in a cohort exposed to, infected with or recovered from COVID-19 (not recorded which). The donor label of this sample is uncertain.

This chain uses TRBV24-1 with TRBJ2-1; TRBD2 matches at 9 bases. CDR1 KGHDR and CDR2 SFDVKD come from the germline V gene. V was pared by 1 base and J by 6 bases, with 6 bases of the junction left unmatched. This CDR3 contains 16 residues. CDR3 coding DNA: TGTGCCACCAGTGATTTAAGGCGCGGGGGGGCCAATGAGCAGTTCTTC. It encodes CATSDLRRGGANEQFF.

V is TRBV2 and J is TRBJ2-1; maybe TRBD2 (5 bases). This CDR3 has 12 amino acids. V was cut by 10 bases and J by 1 base, with 8 bases left in between. Per germline, CDR1 SNHLY and CDR2 FYNNEI. CDR3 coding DNA: TGTGCCATCGGACTGTCCTACAATGAGCAGTTCTTC. This codes for CAIGLSYNEQFF.

This clone was counted a few times. The chain links TRBV12-3 or TRBV12-4 to TRBJ2-3; D not resolved. Trimming took 6 bases from V and 8 from J, leaving 15 bases between them. The CDR3 length is 13 residues. The CDR3 region is CASSPQPVGTQYF. The CDR3 nucleotides are TGTGCCAGCAGCCCACAGCCGGTCGGTACGCAGTATTTT.

This clone was observed once. The gene calls are TRBV5-1 and TRBJ2-1; D is perhaps TRBD2 (5 bases). The germline V gene has CDR1 SGHRS and CDR2 YFSETQ. The CDR3 consists of 13 residues. The V end was cut by 5 bases, the J end by 8 bases, with 14 bases between. CDR3 in DNA: TGCGCCAGCAGTTCACTAGTGCAGGATGAGCAGTTCTTC. Translated, it gives CASSSLVQDEQFF.

The CDR3 DNA follows: TGTGCCTTCGCGACAGGGGGGAAAGAAAAACTGTTTTTT. This codes for CAFATGGKEKLFF. The gene calls are TRBV30 and TRBJ1-4; 9 bases line up with TRBD1. Per the germline V gene, CDR1 is GTSNPN and CDR2 is SVGIG (reference sequence). V was pared by 7 bases and J by 8 bases, with 8 bases of the junction left unmatched. The CDR3 totals 13 residues.

The chain links TRBV5-1 to TRBJ1-1, with 7 nucleotides matching TRBD1. CDR3 length: 13 amino acids. The V gene end was trimmed by 6 bases and the J gene end by 1 base; junction bases not matched to a gene: 3. The germline V gene encodes CDR1 SGHRS and CDR2 YFSETQ. The CDR3 nucleotides read TGCGCCAGCACGACAGGGAAGAACACTGAAGCTTTCTTT. It is translated as CASTTGKNTEAFF.

This rearrangement joins TRBV9 to TRBJ1-4; D is possibly TRBD1 (6 bases). Germline-derived CDR1 and CDR2 are SGDLS and YYNGEE. This CDR3 comprises 15 residues. The V gene lost 4 bases and the J gene lost 6 bases, with 16 bases spanning the gap. The CDR3 coding sequence is TGTGCCAGCAGCCGCTTTGACAGGCAGGATGAAAAACTGTTTTTT. This translates into CASSRFDRQDEKLFF.

This chain uses TRBV18 with TRBJ2-1; D is perhaps TRBD2 (5 bases). V was cut by 4 bases and J by 6 bases, with 19 bases left in between. Germline CDR1 is KGHSH and CDR2 is LQKENI. CDR3 length: 16 amino acids. The CDR3 sequence: CASSRVSRTAGNEQFF. Here the CDR3 DNA reads TGTGCCAGCTCACGGGTATCCAGGACGGCGGGCAATGAGCAGTTCTTC.

The V gene is TRBV12-5, the J gene TRBJ2-3; D might be TRBD2 (6 bases). The CDR3 contains 16 residues. Germline V gives CDR1 LGHNT, CDR2 FRNRAP. The V gene lost 0 bases and the J gene lost 2 bases, with 12 bases spanning the gap. Here the CDR3 DNA reads TGTGCTAGTGGTTTGGTGATAGGGACTTTCACAGATACGCAGTATTTT. This translates into CASGLVIGTFTDTQYF.

The rearrangement links TRBV6-6 to TRBJ1-4; D ambiguous. The germline V gene has CDR1 MNHNY and CDR2 SVGAGI (reference sequence). The V end lost 5 bases, the J end lost 3 bases, and 10 bases lay between the germline ends. This CDR3 has 14 amino acids. CDR3 amino acids: CASSGSPANEKLFF. CDR3 nucleotide sequence: TGTGCCAGCAGTGGATCCCCTGCTAATGAAAAACTGTTTTTT.

The chain employs TRBV19 and TRBJ2-3, with TRBD2 matching over 7 bases. V trimming: 3 bases; J trimming: 1 base; junction bases outside the gene matches: 4. This CDR3 region has 15 residues. Germline values: CDR1 LNHDA, CDR2 SQIVND (reference sequence). The CDR3 reads CASSIDAGGTDTQYF. CDR3 sequence (DNA): TGTGCCAGTAGTATTGATGCGGGGGGCACAGATACGCAGTATTTT.

This clone showed up just once. The rearrangement links TRBV11-2 to TRBJ1-1, with D unclear. V was shortened by 5 bases and J by 5 bases, with 18 bases between the two germline ends. Per the germline V gene, CDR1 is SGHAT and CDR2 is FQNNGV. The CDR3 is made up of 15 amino acids. The CDR3 protein is CASSPRPEGETEAFF. CDR3 in DNA: TGTGCCAGCAGCCCGAGACCAGAGGGTGAGACTGAAGCTTTCTTT. The full variable domain, its missing parts supplied by reference TRBV11-2 and TRBJ1-1, is EAGVAQSPRYKIIEKRQSVAFWCNPISGHATLYWYQQILGQGPKLLIQFQNNGVVDDSQLPKDRFSAERLKGVDSTLKIQPAKLEDSAVYLCASSPRPEGETEAFFGQGTRLTVV.

The chain has TRBV7-3 and TRBJ2-7; TRBD1 matches 11 bases. V lost 5 bases to trimming and J lost 7 bases; unmatched junction nucleotides: 7. The CDR3 has 14 residues. CDR1 SGHTA and CDR2 FQGTGA come from the germline V gene. The CDR3 loop reads CASSRGQGAGEQYF. The CDR3 bases are TGTGCCAGCAGCCGCGGACAGGGGGCGGGAGAGCAGTACTTC.

This chain uses TRBV7-3 with TRBJ2-2; 8 nucleotides match TRBD2. After removal of 4 bases from V and 2 bases from J, the junction contained 9 bases not matched to a gene. This CDR3 has 17 amino acids. Germline V CDR1 and CDR2: SGHTA, FQGTGA. CDR3 DNA sequence: TGTGCCAGCAGCTCGACGTTAGCGGGGAGTAACACCGGGGAGCTGTTTTTT. It yields the protein CASSSTLAGSNTGELFF.

The chain recombines TRBV2 with TRBJ2-7; possible D gene TRBD2, 5 bases. Germline loops: CDR1 SNHLY, CDR2 FYNNEI. The CDR3 spans 14 residues. V lost 5 bases and J 3 bases, leaving 14 bases between the germline ends. The chain's CDR3 is CASSRPTGLYEQYF. The DNA of the CDR3 is TGTGCCAGCAGTCGCCCCACCGGACTCTACGAGCAGTACTTC.

This clone occurred once. The chain employs TRBV2 and TRBJ2-2; 8 nucleotides line up with TRBD1. V gave up 6 bases and J gave up 3 bases; unmatched junction bases: 12. From germline, CDR1 is SNHLY and CDR2 FYNNEI. The CDR3 consists of 17 residues. CDR3 nucleotides: TGTGCCAGCAGCATCGTAGCAGGGGGCGCGGACACCGGGGAGCTGTTTTTT. It yields the protein CASSIVAGGADTGELFF.

This clone came up a few times. V gene TRBV2 combines with J gene TRBJ1-4, with 8 bases fitting TRBD1. The CDR3 sequence is 14 residues long. J lost 8 bases, V lost 6 bases, and 8 bases had no gene match. Per germline, CDR1 SNHLY and CDR2 FYNNEI. The CDR3 here is CASRAGQGGEKLFF. CDR3 sequence (DNA): TGTGCCAGCAGAGCTGGACAGGGAGGGGAAAAACTGTTTTTT.

The chain uses TRBV19 and TRBJ1-5; D is uncertain. The germline V gene has CDR1 LNHDA and CDR2 SQIVND (reference sequence). Trimming removed 6 bases at V and 3 bases at J, with 21 bases between. The CDR3 has 17 amino acids. Written as DNA, the CDR3 is TGTGCCAGTAGATCGATCGGGATGGACGGGAACAATCAGCCCCAGCATTTT. This encodes CASRSIGMDGNNQPQHF.

The V and J genes are TRBV6-2 or TRBV6-3 and TRBJ2-2; D may be TRBD2 (5 bases). The CDR3 is 16 amino acids. Germline values: CDR1 MNHEY, CDR2 SVGEGT. V lost 0 bases and J 4 bases, leaving 12 bases between the germline ends. CDR3 amino acids: CASSYSRGIGTGELFF. CDR3 DNA sequence: TGTGCCAGCAGTTACTCTCGGGGAATTGGCACCGGGGAGCTGTTTTTT.

The chain combines TRBV20-1 with TRBJ2-3, with 9 positions matching TRBD2. Germline CDR1 DFQATT, CDR2 SNEGSKA (reference sequence). J was trimmed by 4 bases and V by 3 bases; bases with no gene match: 8. CDR3 length: 15 amino acids. Here the CDR3 reads CSASFWRGGPDTQYF. Here the CDR3 DNA reads TGCAGTGCTAGTTTTTGGCGGGGGGGCCCAGATACGCAGTATTTT.

This chain uses TRBV5-1 with TRBJ2-7; D is possibly TRBD2 (5 bases). The V gene's germline CDR1 is SGHRS and CDR2 YFSETQ. This CDR3 has 15 amino acids. Trimming left V 2 bases short and J 2 bases short, with 14 bases between. Here the CDR3 DNA reads TGCGCCAGCAGCTTCAGGCTAGCCATTGCCTACGAGCAGTACTTC. It translates to CASSFRLAIAYEQYF.

V is TRBV7-2 and J is TRBJ1-2, with D maybe TRBD1 (6 bases). The V gene lost 3 bases and the J gene lost 1 base, with 12 bases spanning the gap. From germline, CDR1 is SGHTA and CDR2 FQGNSA. The CDR3 contains 15 residues. CDR3: CASSFRRTVNYGYTF. In DNA form, the CDR3 reads TGTGCCAGCAGCTTTAGACGGACAGTTAACTATGGCTACACCTTC. The complete variable domain, with remaining parts taken from reference TRBV7-2 and TRBJ1-2, reads GAGVSQSPSNKVTEKGKDVELRCDPISGHTALYWYRQSLGQGLEFLIYFQGNSAPDKSGLPSDRFSAERTGGSVSTLTIQRTQQEDSAVYLCASSFRRTVNYGYTFGSGTRLTVV.

The chain has TRBV7-2 and TRBJ1-2; D is ambiguous. The CDR3 spans 15 residues. V was shortened by 4 bases and J by 8 bases, with 20 bases between the two germline ends. In germline, CDR1 is SGHTA, CDR2 FQGNSA. CDR3 nucleotide sequence: TGTGCCAGCAGCTCACAGAGGGTGAGCAGAAGGGGCTACACCTTC. Its translation is CASSSQRVSRRGYTF.

This clone was recorded once. In DNA form, the CDR3 reads TGTGCCAGCAGTTACTCGTCGGGGGAGGCTGGAAACACCATATATTTT. Its translation is CASSYSSGEAGNTIYF. The V and J genes are TRBV6-5 and TRBJ1-3; D perhaps matches TRBD1 (5 bases). This CDR3 contains 16 residues. From germline, CDR1 is MNHEY and CDR2 SVGAGI. Trimming took 0 bases from V and 2 from J, leaving 11 bases between them.

V is TRBV4-1 and J is TRBJ2-3; TRBD2 might be the D (5 bases). Germline-derived CDR1 and CDR2 are MGHRA and YSYEKL. CDR3 length: 14 residues. Trimming shortened V by 7 bases and J by 6 bases, and 17 bases separated the two germline ends. The CDR3: CASNHRGSSDTQYF. CDR3 coding DNA: TGCGCCAGCAACCACAGAGGGTCATCGGATACGCAGTATTTT.

The chain has TRBV10-3 and TRBJ1-2; maybe TRBD1 (6 bases). The CDR3 loop spans 15 amino acids. CDR1 is ENHRY, CDR2 SYGVKD, per germline. Trimming pared 3 bases from V and 3 bases from J, leaving 14 bases between. CDR3 DNA: TGTGCCATCAGTGATGTGGCAGGGGCTTACTATGGCTACACCTTC. This sequence encodes CAISDVAGAYYGYTF.

V and J are TRBV7-8 and TRBJ2-3; no firm D call. The CDR3 has 15 residues. CDR1 and CDR2 (germline): SGHVS, FQNEAQ. V lost 2 bases to trimming and J lost 4 bases, with 13 bases between them. This CDR3 reads CASSLQVLPSDTQYF. The CDR3 DNA reads as TGTGCCAGCAGCTTACAGGTTCTCCCATCAGATACGCAGTATTTT.

The chain recombines TRBV19 with TRBJ2-7; D may be TRBD1 (7 bases). With 5 bases removed from V and 2 bases from J, the gap between germline ends came to 19 bases. The CDR3 spans 16 residues. CDR1 LNHDA and CDR2 SQIVND come from the germline V gene (reference sequence). The CDR3: CASSPRGRGSTYEQYF. The CDR3 DNA reads as TGTGCCAGTAGTCCGAGGGGGCGGGGAAGCACCTACGAGCAGTACTTC. The full variable domain, completed using reference TRBV19 and TRBJ2-7, is DGGITQSPKYLFRKEGQNVTLSCEQNLNHDAMYWYRQDPGQGLRLIYYSQIVNDFQKGDIAEGYSVSREKKESFPLTVTSAQKNPTAFYLCASSPRGRGSTYEQYFGPGTRLTVT.